The 31 T cell receptor beta chains given below trace back to one sample, sequenced in a study of CD8+ T cells in alopecia areata. The treatment was: oral pan-JAK inhibitor, 5-10 mg twice daily. Sequencing templates came from extracted RNA that was reverse transcribed into cDNA. Method: immunoSEQ multiplex PCR; TCRdb's copy keeps in-frame clones and lacks some. Of nearly 200,000 clones listed, 55% to 70% are singletons. The sequencing here drew on CD4+ T cells sorted from blood, taken at week 24, from a patient treated with tofacitinib. These receptors originate from a human donor with alopecia areata.

The chain joins TRBV5-6 to TRBJ2-5; D might be TRBD2 (6 bases). CDR1 SGHDT and CDR2 YYEEEE come from the germline V gene. CDR3 length: 14 residues. The ends were cut back, 3 bases at V and 5 bases at J, with 14 bases in the middle. CDR3 amino acids: CASSSGSFGETQYF. CDR3 DNA: TGTGCCAGCAGCTCCGGGAGCTTTGGGGAGACCCAGTACTTC.

The chain employs TRBV5-6 and TRBJ2-3; no firm D call. Trimming removed 4 bases at V and 7 bases at J, with 10 bases between. Germline values: CDR1 SGHDT, CDR2 YYEEEE. CDR3 size: 12 residues. The CDR3 sequence is CASSRALYTQYF. CDR3 in DNA: TGTGCCAGCAGCCGAGCACTTTATACGCAGTATTTT.

The chain links TRBV19 to TRBJ2-7; D call uncertain. The CDR3 contains 13 residues. V dropped 3 bases and J dropped 1 base, with 7 bases sitting between them. Germline V gene sequence: CDR1 LNHDA, CDR2 SQIVND (reference sequence). The CDR3, as DNA: TGTGCCAGTAGTATTTGGGGATCCTACGAGCAGTACTTC. Amino acids: CASSIWGSYEQYF.

The chain is built from TRBV29-1 and TRBJ2-1; D is ambiguous. Germline V gene lookup returns CDR1 SQVTM and CDR2 ANQGSEA. This CDR3 has 12 amino acids. V dropped 5 bases and J dropped 3 bases, with 8 bases sitting between them. In nucleotides, the CDR3 is TGCAGCGTTCTCCTACGCTACAATGAGCAGTTCTTC. Its translation: CSVLLRYNEQFF.

V gene TRBV4-1 combines with J gene TRBJ1-2; no clear D. This CDR3 has 16 residues. Looked up from germline, CDR1 is MGHRA and CDR2 is YSYEKL. V was clipped by 0 bases and J by 5 bases, with 16 bases between them. The CDR3 here is CASSQDQAVYFYGYTF. CDR3 in DNA: TGCGCCAGCAGCCAAGATCAGGCGGTTTACTTTTATGGCTACACCTTC.

The V gene is TRBV27, the J gene TRBJ2-6; D gene ambiguous. V lost 2 bases and J 0 bases, leaving 5 bases between the germline ends. Germline values: CDR1 MNHEY, CDR2 SMNVEV (reference sequence). CDR3 size: 15 residues. The chain's CDR3 is CASSLRVSGANVLTF. For the CDR3, the DNA is TGTGCCAGCAGTTTAAGGGTCTCTGGGGCCAACGTCCTGACTTTC.

The CDR3 protein is CASSLVRYEQYF. DNA of the CDR3: TGTGCCAGCAGCTTAGTGAGGTACGAGCAGTACTTC. The chain is built from TRBV7-2 and TRBJ2-7, with no clear D. The CDR3 totals 12 residues. V was clipped by 1 base and J by 4 bases, with 5 bases between them. CDR1 and CDR2 from the germline V gene are SGHTA and FQGNSA.

This chain links TRBV7-2 with TRBJ2-3, with 10 bases matching TRBD2. From germline, CDR1 is SGHTA and CDR2 FQGNSA. The CDR3 runs to 16 residues. V lost 0 bases and J lost 3; bases outside the gene matches: 3. The CDR3 DNA is TGTGCCAGCAGCTTAGCTAGCGGGGGGATAACAGATACGCAGTATTTT. This sequence encodes CASSLASGGITDTQYF.

In DNA form, the CDR3 reads TGTGCCAGCAGCGTGGGGACGGAGGAAAAACTGTTTTTT. Translating gives CASSVGTEEKLFF. V gene TRBV5-4 combines with J gene TRBJ1-4; perhaps TRBD1 as D (5 bases). Trimming removed 4 bases at V and 8 bases at J, with 12 bases between. Germline V CDR1 and CDR2: SGHNT, YYREEE (reference sequence). The CDR3 extends over 13 amino acids.

The genes are TRBV10-3 and TRBJ2-2; a possible D gene is TRBD1 (5 bases). With 6 bases removed from V and 2 bases from J, the gap between germline ends came to 10 bases. Germline lookup yields CDR1 ENHRY and CDR2 SYGVKD. The CDR3 has 14 residues. The CDR3 loop is CAIRMTVNTGELFF. The CDR3 coding sequence is TGTGCCATCAGGATGACAGTTAACACCGGGGAGCTGTTTTTT.

With respect to this clone: This same CDR3 is encoded by further DNA sequences in the sample. This rearrangement joins TRBV29-1 to TRBJ2-3, with 7 bases fitting TRBD1. CDR1 and CDR2 (germline): SQVTM, ANQGSEA. CDR3 size: 13 residues. J lost 0 bases, V lost 3 bases, and 0 bases had no gene match. CDR3 in amino acids: CSVDRGSTDTQYF. The DNA for the CDR3 is TGCAGCGTTGACAGGGGGAGCACAGATACGCAGTATTTT.

This chain links TRBV2 with TRBJ2-3; 10 bases line up with TRBD1. The CDR3 is made up of 16 amino acids. Germline V gene data show CDR1 as SNHLY and CDR2 as FYNNEI. V gave up 5 bases and J gave up 3 bases; unmatched junction bases: 8. Written as DNA, the CDR3 is TGTGCCAGCAGTCTCCGGACAGGGGGTCTAACAGATACGCAGTATTTT. Its protein is CASSLRTGGLTDTQYF. Drawing the rest from reference TRBV2 and TRBJ2-3, the complete variable domain is EPEVTQTPSHQVTQMGQEVILRCVPISNHLYFYWYRQILGQKVEFLVSFYNNEISEKSEIFDDQFSVERPDGSNFTLKIRSTKLEDSAMYFCASSLRTGGLTDTQYFGPGTRLTVL.

A remark on this clone: The sample carries other DNA sequences with the same CDR3. The chain couples TRBV29-1 to TRBJ1-4, with 10 nucleotides matching TRBD1. Germline CDR1 and CDR2: SQVTM and ANQGSEA. J lost 5 bases, V lost 3 bases, and 0 bases had no gene match. The CDR3 is 13 residues long. CDR3 residues: CSVEDRGNEKLFF. The CDR3 DNA follows: TGCAGCGTTGAGGACAGGGGGAATGAAAAACTGTTTTTT.

The J gene is TRBJ1-3, the V gene TRBV6-6; 7 bases are shared with TRBD1. Germline V gene data show CDR1 as MNHNY and CDR2 as SVGAGI (reference sequence). The CDR3 covers 15 residues. The V segment lost 5 bases and the J segment 0 bases; nucleotides outside the gene matches: 4. Here the CDR3 reads CASSQGQDSGNTIYF. CDR3 sequence (DNA): TGTGCCAGCAGTCAAGGACAGGACTCTGGAAACACCATATATTTT.

V gene TRBV10-3 combines with J gene TRBJ2-1; D unclear. The ends were cut back, 3 bases at V and 4 bases at J, with 13 bases in the middle. Germline V lookup: CDR1 ENHRY, CDR2 SYGVKD. The CDR3 spans 15 residues. CDR3 region: CAISEPGTSYNEQFF. As DNA, the CDR3 is TGTGCCATCAGTGAACCAGGTACTTCATACAATGAGCAGTTCTTC.

The chain has TRBV14 and TRBJ2-1; D remains ambiguous. The CDR3 has 13 residues. The ends were cut back, 4 bases at V and 6 bases at J, with 10 bases in the middle. Germline loops: CDR1 SGHDN, CDR2 FVKESK. CDR3 sequence (DNA): TGTGCCAGCAGCCCTGCAGTAGCCAATGAGCAGTTCTTC. Protein sequence: CASSPAVANEQFF.

This chain connects TRBV21-1 to TRBJ2-5; the table's D call of TRBD1 was not tested on the DNA. TRBV21-1 is annotated as a pseudogene. The length of the CDR3 is 16 residues. The CDR3 DNA follows: TGTGCCAGCAGCAAGGAGGACAGGTTGCCCTTTTGGACCCAGTACTTC. Its protein product is CASSKEDRLPFWTQYF.

This chain connects TRBV5-6 to TRBJ1-2; TRBD1 might be the D (5 bases). V was trimmed by 3 bases and J by 3 bases, leaving 15 bases between them. This CDR3 region has 15 residues. CDR1 SGHDT and CDR2 YYEEEE come from the germline V gene. The CDR3 DNA follows: TGTGCCAGCAGCTCCCTGGGGGGACCGTACTATGGCTACACCTTC. Translated: CASSSLGGPYYGYTF. Looking up the rest from reference TRBV5-6 and TRBJ1-2 gives the full variable domain: DAGVTQSPTHLIKTRGQQVTLRCSPKSGHDTVSWYQQALGQGPQFIFQYYEEEERQRGNFPDRFSGHQFPNYSSELNVNALLLGDSALYLCASSSLGGPYYGYTFGSGTRLTVV.

The chain is built from TRBV11-3 and TRBJ1-2; the D gene is possibly TRBD1 (5 bases). The germline CDR1 and CDR2 sequences are SGHNT and YENEEA. The CDR3 loop spans 17 amino acids. Trimming took off 1 base at V and 3 bases at J, with 18 bases between the two ends. CDR3 in DNA: TGTGCCAGCAGCTTAGGTCAGGTCGGAGGGGACTACTATGGCTACACCTTC. The encoded protein is CASSLGQVGGDYYGYTF.

The chain links TRBV5-6 to TRBJ2-3; 7 bases align to TRBD1. The CDR3 covers 13 residues. The germline CDR1 and CDR2 sequences are SGHDT and YYEEEE. V trimming: 7 bases; J trimming: 0 bases; junction bases outside the gene matches: 2. CDR3 amino acids: CASGTASTDTQYF. The CDR3 nucleotides read TGTGCCAGCGGGACAGCTAGCACAGATACGCAGTATTTT.

This sequence joins TRBV25-1 and TRBJ1-1, with D possibly matching TRBD1 (6 bases). V was pared by 7 bases and J by 4 bases, with 7 bases between. This CDR3 has 11 amino acids. Looked up from germline, CDR1 is MGHDK and CDR2 is SYGVNS. CDR3 nucleotides: TGTGCCAGCAAGGGGGGCACTGAAGCTTTCTTT. Translating gives CASKGGTEAFF.

The chain recombines TRBV29-1 with TRBJ2-3, with a tentative D call TRBD1 (5 bases). CDR1 SQVTM and CDR2 ANQGSEA come from the germline V gene. V was trimmed by 6 bases and J by 0 bases, leaving 13 bases between them. The CDR3 runs to 14 residues. Written as DNA, the CDR3 is TGCAGCGTCATGACAGACCTTAGCACAGATACGCAGTATTTT. The encoded protein is CSVMTDLSTDTQYF.

J is TRBJ2-3 and V is TRBV5-1; D unclear. Trimming shortened V by 3 bases and J by 0 bases, and 14 bases separated the two germline ends. From germline, CDR1 is SGHRS and CDR2 YFSETQ. The CDR3 covers 16 residues. The CDR3 protein is CASSSKGPGSTDTQYF. In DNA form, the CDR3 reads TGCGCCAGCAGCTCTAAGGGCCCAGGCAGCACAGATACGCAGTATTTT. The whole variable domain, remainder taken from reference TRBV5-1 and TRBJ2-3, is KAGVTQTPRYLIKTRGQQVTLSCSPISGHRSVSWYQQTPGQGLQFLFEYFSETQRNKGNFPGRFSGRQFSNSRSEMNVSTLELGDSALYLCASSSKGPGSTDTQYFGPGTRLTVL.

The rearrangement links TRBV5-4 to TRBJ1-2; D is undetermined. This CDR3 region has 15 residues. CDR1 and CDR2 from the germline V gene are SGHNT and YYREEE (reference sequence). V shed 1 base and J shed 0 bases, with 10 bases lying between them. For the CDR3, the DNA is TGTGCCAGCAGCTTGAACGGACGCCCTAACTATGGCTACACCTTC. Translating gives CASSLNGRPNYGYTF.

This clone was detected ten times or more. The chain has TRBV28 and TRBJ2-3; D is uncertain. CDR1 MDHEN and CDR2 SYDVKM come from the germline V gene. CDR3 size: 14 residues. Between the trimmed V and J ends, which lost 7 bases and 1 base, there was a span of 12 bases. This CDR3 is CASNPVIRTDTQYF. The DNA of the CDR3 is TGTGCCAGCAACCCGGTCATACGCACAGATACGCAGTATTTT.

In its sample, this clone was seen once. The J gene is TRBJ2-3, the V gene TRBV5-1, with 7 bases fitting TRBD1. Germline assignment: CDR1 SGHRS and CDR2 YFSETQ. This CDR3 spans 14 amino acids. J gave up 4 bases and V 0 bases, and 2 bases lay outside the gene matches. The CDR3 DNA reads TGCGCCAGCAGCTTGGGACAGGGTTCAGATACGCAGTATTTT. Amino acids: CASSLGQGSDTQYF.

This clone was observed a few times. V is TRBV7-2 and J is TRBJ1-5, with D perhaps matching TRBD1 (5 bases). Germline CDR1 and CDR2: SGHTA and FQGNSA. CDR3 length: 14 amino acids. V was trimmed by 4 bases and J by 11 bases, leaving 18 bases between them. The CDR3 region has the DNA TGTGCCAGCAGCTATCCGGGACGGACTTCAGCCCAGCATTTT. Its translation: CASSYPGRTSAQHF.

The chain employs TRBV29-1 and TRBJ1-3; perhaps TRBD1 as D (5 bases). Trimming removed 6 bases from V and 2 bases from J, with 17 bases in between. Germline V CDR1 and CDR2: SQVTM, ANQGSEA. CDR3 length: 15 residues. CDR3 loop: CSVAGQAGAGNTIYF. The CDR3 nucleotides read TGCAGCGTCGCTGGACAAGCTGGAGCTGGAAACACCATATATTTT.

This chain joins TRBV5-4 and TRBJ2-6; maybe TRBD2 (6 bases). The CDR3 has 17 residues. The germline CDR1 and CDR2 sequences are SGHNT and YYREEE (reference sequence). Trimming left V 4 bases short and J 2 bases short, with 16 bases between. CDR3 bases: TGTGCCAGCAGCGTAGCGGCAGCATGGGCTGGGGCCAACGTCCTGACTTTC. Amino acids: CASSVAAAWAGANVLTF.

This clone was seen only once. The V gene is TRBV27, the J gene TRBJ2-5, with 10 bases identical to TRBD2. The CDR3 runs 15 residues. The junction had 5 bases not matched to a gene; V was cut back by 5 bases and J by 2 bases. The germline V gene encodes CDR1 MNHEY and CDR2 SMNVEV (reference sequence). This CDR3 is CASSLLTSGQETQYF. CDR3 sequence (DNA): TGTGCCAGCAGTCTACTGACTAGCGGGCAAGAGACCCAGTACTTC.

This clone was counted a single time. The genes are TRBV30 and TRBJ1-1; D is ambiguous. Trimming took 4 bases from V and 7 from J, leaving 13 bases between them. This CDR3 has 12 residues. Germline loops: CDR1 GTSNPN, CDR2 SVGIG (reference sequence). In DNA form, the CDR3 reads TGTGCCTGGAATATCGAAGGGAGTGAAGCTTTCTTT. It translates to CAWNIEGSEAFF. Variable domain in full (rest from reference TRBV30 and TRBJ1-1): SQTIHQWPATLVQPVGSPLSLECTVEGTSNPNLYWYRQAAGRGLQLLFYSVGIGQISSEVPQNLSASRPQDRQFILSSKKLLLSDSGFYLCAWNIEGSEAFFGQGTRLTVV.